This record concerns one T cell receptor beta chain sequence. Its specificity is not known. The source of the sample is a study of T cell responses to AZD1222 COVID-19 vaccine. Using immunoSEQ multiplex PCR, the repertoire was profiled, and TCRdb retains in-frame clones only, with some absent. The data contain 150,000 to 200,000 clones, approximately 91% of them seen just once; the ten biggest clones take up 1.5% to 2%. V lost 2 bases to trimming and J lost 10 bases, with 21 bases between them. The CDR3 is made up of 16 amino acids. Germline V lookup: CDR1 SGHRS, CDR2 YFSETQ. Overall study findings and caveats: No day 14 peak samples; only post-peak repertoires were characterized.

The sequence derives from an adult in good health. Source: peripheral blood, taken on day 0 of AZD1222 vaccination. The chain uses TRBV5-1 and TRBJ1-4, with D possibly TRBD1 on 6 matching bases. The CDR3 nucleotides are TGCGCCAGCAGCTTTGGGGCCTCTGAACAGGGTGGAAAACTGTTTTTT. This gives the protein CASSFGASEQGGKLFF.